What follows describes a single T cell receptor beta chain. This entry is derived from a study of blood T cell repertoires in COVID-19. In the study overall: From the United States, Italy and Spain came samples of acute and convalescent COVID-19.

The CDR3 has 13 amino acids. The germline V gene has CDR1 LNHDA and CDR2 SQIVND (reference sequence). Between the trimmed V and J ends, which lost 4 bases and 7 bases, there was a span of 11 bases. Using immunoSEQ multiplex PCR, the repertoire was profiled, and TCRdb retains in-frame clones only, with some absent. The sample has under 400,000 clones; approximately 88% are singletons. The chain is built from TRBV19 and TRBJ1-5; the D is unclear. The TCR originated in a woman aged 25 to 39 with COVID-19, enrolled during active disease. The sequenced sample consisted of peripheral blood. CDR3 DNA: TGTGCCAGTAGTACCGAGGGTGGGCAGCCCCAGCATTTT. Translated: CASSTEGGQPQHF.